This T cell receptor beta chain was recovered during a study of blood T cell repertoires in COVID-19. About the research overall: T cells, B-cell-depleted T cells, or PBMCs supplied cDNA or gDNA.

The study recruited people aged about 18 to 95 years across around 23 US areas. Original analysis: The assay estimated nucleated cells by amplifying reference gene primers. Libraries were prepared by immunoSEQ multiplex PCR; TCRdb keeps only in-frame clonotypes and omits some of them. V, J and clone size were drawn from that table, and D and trimming were deduced from the DNA. The sample holds 200,000 to 250,000 clones; more than 80% are singletons and the top ten take over 3%. From germline, CDR1 is LNHDA and CDR2 SQIVND (reference sequence). CDR3 length: 14 residues. Trimming pared 3 bases from V and 7 bases from J, leaving 15 bases between.

This TCR came from a woman aged 40 to 50 with acute COVID-19. Sequenced: PBMCs or T cells enriched from blood (not recorded which). The chain combines TRBV19 with TRBJ1-2; tentatively, D is TRBD1 (5 bases). The CDR3 loop reads CASSMGQVDGGYTF. DNA of the CDR3: TGTGCCAGTAGTATGGGGCAGGTAGACGGTGGCTACACCTTC.